These 3 T cell receptor beta chains share one sample of origin, sequenced in a study of T cells in narcolepsy. Sequencing used immunoSEQ multiplex PCR; TCRdb keeps in-frame clones, though not all of them. The sample holds about 25,000 clones, just under 85% seen once. Sequencing was done on a sample of CD45RA- memory CD4+ T cells from PBMCs. The receptors were sampled from a human donor with narcolepsy.

The V gene is TRBV6-1, the J gene TRBJ2-5; D not resolved. This CDR3 region has 11 residues. Germline CDR1 is MNHNS and CDR2 is SASEGT. Trimming removed 6 bases from V and 3 bases from J, with 5 bases in between. The CDR3 coding sequence is TGTGCCAGCAGCCGTAAAGAGACCCAGTACTTC. It specifies CASSRKETQYF.

This clone was observed a handful of times. This chain joins TRBV6-4 and TRBJ1-1; tentative D call: TRBD1 (5 bases). Per the germline V gene, CDR1 is MRHNA and CDR2 is SNTAGT. With 6 bases removed from V and 3 bases from J, the gap between germline ends came to 11 bases. The length of the CDR3 is 13 residues. For the CDR3, the DNA is TGTGCCAGCAGACAGGCGTTTGACACTGAAGCTTTCTTT. It codes for CASRQAFDTEAFF.

The chain is built from TRBV4-3 and TRBJ1-1, with D possibly TRBD1 on 6 matching bases. The V gene lost 1 base and the J gene lost 3 bases, with 12 bases spanning the gap. This CDR3 is 15 amino acids long. Germline assignment: CDR1 LGHNA and CDR2 YSLEER. The CDR3 sequence: CASSQGRGGYTEAFF. The DNA of the CDR3 is TGCGCCAGCAGCCAAGGGAGAGGGGGATACACTGAAGCTTTCTTT.